One and the same sample provided the 27 T cell receptor beta chains below, sequenced in a study of shared clonotypes between healthy human individuals. Only in-frame clones appear in the TCRdb table, and some are missing; sequencing was by immunoSEQ multiplex PCR. The sample yields about 2.1 million clones, 90% to 95% seen once. The naive CD8 population came from CD45RO-negative cells selected for CCR7, without terminally differentiated effector memory CD45RA+ cells. Material: naive CD8+ T cells from PBMCs. Every receptor here comes from a young man in good health. Some clones in this sample may be carry-over from other donors' samples.

DNA for the CDR3: TGTGCCAGCAGCGGCCGACAGGGGATGCAAGAGACCCAGTACTTC. Residues: CASSGRQGMQETQYF. The rearrangement links TRBV9 to TRBJ2-5; 8 nucleotides line up with TRBD1. Trimming at V came to 3 bases and at J to 2 bases, leaving 6 bases not matched to a gene. The CDR3 runs to 15 residues. The germline gives CDR1 SGDLS, CDR2 YYNGEE.

The chain uses TRBV4-1 and TRBJ2-5; D uncertain. Trimming took 4 bases from V and 5 from J, leaving 23 bases between them. The CDR3 covers 17 residues. From germline, CDR1 is MGHRA and CDR2 YSYEKL. CDR3 sequence (DNA): TGCGCCAGCAGCCCCACCCGAGTCCCAGATCCCGTGGAGACCCAGTACTTC. It specifies CASSPTRVPDPVETQYF.

The chain has TRBV4-1 and TRBJ2-1; D gene ambiguous. V dropped 3 bases and J dropped 3 bases, with 0 bases sitting between them. This CDR3 comprises 11 residues. The germline V gene encodes CDR1 MGHRA and CDR2 YSYEKL. The CDR3, as DNA: TGCGCCAGCAGCCACTACAATGAGCAGTTCTTC. This sequence encodes CASSHYNEQFF.

This chain links TRBV6-6 with TRBJ2-7; the D gene is possibly TRBD2 (5 bases). CDR1 and CDR2 (germline): MNHNY, SVGAGI (reference sequence). Between the trimmed V and J ends, which lost 4 bases and 2 bases, there was a span of 15 bases. CDR3 size: 15 residues. The CDR3 here is CASSLRGGLTYEQYF. CDR3 nucleotides: TGTGCCAGCAGTTTACGCGGAGGTCTTACCTACGAGCAGTACTTC.

The chain links TRBV7-8 to TRBJ2-1; TRBD2 is a possible D gene (6 bases). The CDR3 runs 16 residues. Trimming removed 2 bases at V and 7 bases at J, with 18 bases between. The germline V gene encodes CDR1 SGHVS and CDR2 FQNEAQ. CDR3 loop: CASSLIEEGTGNEQFF. CDR3 coding DNA: TGTGCCAGCAGCTTAATAGAGGAGGGGACGGGGAATGAGCAGTTCTTC.

This chain uses TRBV9 with TRBJ1-1; D may be TRBD1 (5 bases). V was clipped by 2 bases and J by 0 bases, with 14 bases between them. The CDR3 is 16 residues long. Germline lookup yields CDR1 SGDLS and CDR2 YYNGEE. CDR3 sequence reads: CASSVRGDNMNTEAFF. In DNA, the CDR3 is TGTGCCAGCAGCGTCCGGGGGGATAATATGAACACTGAAGCTTTCTTT.

The genes are TRBV7-9 and TRBJ2-1, with 8 bases identical to TRBD1. In germline, CDR1 is SEHNR, CDR2 FQNEAQ (reference sequence). V lost 7 bases, J lost 9 bases, and 11 bases stayed unmatched. The CDR3 sequence is 14 residues long. CDR3 bases: TGTGCCAGCACCCCCGTCGACAGGGGCTCTGAGCAGTTCTTC. Residues: CASTPVDRGSEQFF.

The chain links TRBV5-6 to TRBJ2-1; TRBD2 is a possible D gene (5 bases). Germline V gene lookup returns CDR1 SGHDT and CDR2 YYEEEE. V was clipped by 0 bases and J by 4 bases, with 11 bases between them. The CDR3 loop spans 15 amino acids. CDR3 in amino acids: CASSLGGWGYNEQFF. The CDR3 DNA sequence: TGTGCCAGCAGCTTGGGAGGGTGGGGTTACAATGAGCAGTTCTTC.

V usage is TRBV29-1 and J usage is TRBJ2-1; D gene ambiguous. V gave up 3 bases and J gave up 0 bases, with 15 bases separating them. The CDR3 runs to 16 residues. Germline V gives CDR1 SQVTM, CDR2 ANQGSEA. The CDR3 sequence: CSVDRFESSSYNEQFF. DNA for the CDR3: TGCAGCGTTGACCGGTTCGAGTCAAGCTCCTACAATGAGCAGTTCTTC.

V usage is TRBV6-5 and J usage is TRBJ1-1; D ambiguous. This CDR3 is built from 15 residues. Germline V gene lookup returns CDR1 MNHEY and CDR2 SVGAGI. V lost 2 bases and J 2 bases, leaving 12 bases between the germline ends. The CDR3 region is CASSYGSRANTEAFF. The CDR3 nucleotides are TGTGCCAGCAGTTACGGTTCCCGGGCAAACACTGAAGCTTTCTTT.

The chain combines TRBV5-6 with TRBJ2-7, with TRBD2 matching over 9 bases. V gave up 5 bases and J gave up 1 base; unmatched junction bases: 10. Germline CDR1 is SGHDT and CDR2 is YYEEEE. CDR3 length equals 16 residues. CDR3 in DNA: TGTGCCAGCAGTTCCCGACTAGCGGTACTATCCTACGAGCAGTACTTC. Amino acids: CASSSRLAVLSYEQYF.

This sequence joins TRBV7-2 and TRBJ1-3, with 7 positions matching TRBD1. The germline V gene encodes CDR1 SGHTA and CDR2 FQGNSA. After removal of 5 bases from V and 0 bases from J, the junction contained 4 bases not matched to a gene. CDR3 length: 15 residues. The CDR3 loop reads CASSPDRTSGNTIYF. The CDR3 DNA follows: TGTGCCAGCAGCCCGGACAGGACCTCTGGAAACACCATATATTTT.

The gene calls are TRBV27 and TRBJ2-7; D may be TRBD2 (6 bases). The CDR3 contains 18 residues. CDR1 MNHEY and CDR2 SMNVEV come from the germline V gene (reference sequence). V was shortened by 7 bases and J by 0 bases, with 25 bases between the two germline ends. The CDR3 reads CASTGDPAGSGNSYEQYF. The CDR3 nucleotides read TGTGCCAGCACCGGGGACCCGGCGGGTAGCGGAAACTCCTACGAGCAGTACTTC.

This rearrangement joins TRBV28 to TRBJ2-7, with 7 bases aligning to TRBD2. V shed 3 bases and J 5 bases; nucleotides not matched to a gene: 10. The CDR3 is 15 amino acids. Germline CDR1 and CDR2: MDHEN and SYDVKM. CDR3 nucleotides: TGTGCCAGCAGTTTCTTTCCGGGAGGTCGCCACGAGCAGTACTTC. It specifies CASSFFPGGRHEQYF.

V and J are TRBV19 and TRBJ1-1; D unclear. V lost 0 bases, J lost 0 bases, and 8 bases lay in between. This CDR3 is built from 15 residues. Germline CDR1 reads LNHDA; CDR2 reads SQIVND (reference sequence). CDR3 in amino acids: CASSIDGRMNTEAFF. DNA for the CDR3: TGTGCCAGTAGTATAGACGGCAGGATGAACACTGAAGCTTTCTTT.

The V and J genes are TRBV6-5 and TRBJ2-7; D may be TRBD1 (5 bases). The CDR3 totals 16 residues. The germline CDR1 and CDR2 sequences are MNHEY and SVGAGI. The germline V and J ends were trimmed by 2 bases and 4 bases, with 18 bases remaining between them. The CDR3 is CASSYGSAGLAYEQYF. In nucleotides, the CDR3 is TGTGCCAGCAGTTACGGTTCGGCAGGGCTTGCTTACGAGCAGTACTTC.

The chain recombines TRBV19 with TRBJ1-1; a possible D gene is TRBD1 (5 bases). Germline V gives CDR1 LNHDA, CDR2 SQIVND (reference sequence). The CDR3 has 14 amino acids. The V end lost 7 bases, the J end lost 0 bases, and 12 bases lay between the germline ends. CDR3 sequence (DNA): TGTGCCAGTACCGAAGACAGAATGAACACTGAAGCTTTCTTT. This codes for CASTEDRMNTEAFF.

This clone was counted a single time. The genes are TRBV28 and TRBJ2-7; 11 nucleotides align to TRBD2. Germline CDR1 reads MDHEN; CDR2 reads SYDVKM. The length of the CDR3 is 14 residues. V shed 7 bases and J 2 bases; nucleotides not matched to a gene: 4. CDR3 in amino acids: CASIGTSGTYEQYF. The DNA for the CDR3 is TGTGCCAGCATTGGGACTAGCGGAACCTACGAGCAGTACTTC.

This chain uses TRBV30 with TRBJ2-5; TRBD1 might be the D (5 bases). Judging by the DNA end, TRBJ2-7 fits better; the J call may be wrong. CDR1 GTSNPN and CDR2 SVGIG come from the germline V gene (reference sequence). The CDR3 consists of 14 residues. The CDR3 loop is CAWSTGSDSYEQYF. CDR3 DNA sequence: TGTGCCTGGAGCACAGGCTCAGACTCCTACGAGCAGTACTTC.

The J gene is TRBJ2-1, the V gene TRBV7-3, with 8 bases aligning to TRBD1. In germline, CDR1 is SGHTA, CDR2 FQGTGA. J lost 7 bases, V lost 3 bases, and 8 bases had no gene match. The CDR3 is 15 residues long. The CDR3 bases are TGTGCCAGCAGCTTGATTCGACAGGGGAGAAATGAGCAGTTCTTC. Protein product: CASSLIRQGRNEQFF.

This clone was seen only once. The gene calls are TRBV19 and TRBJ2-2; maybe TRBD2 (6 bases). V was cut by 7 bases and J by 4 bases, with 13 bases left in between. The CDR3 is 14 residues long. Germline-derived CDR1 and CDR2 are LNHDA and SQIVND (reference sequence). CDR3 in DNA: TGTGCCAGTATGGGGCAGGGAGGCACCGGGGAGCTGTTTTTT. Protein product: CASMGQGGTGELFF.

The V gene is TRBV7-9, the J gene TRBJ1-1; D not resolved. Germline loops: CDR1 SEHNR, CDR2 FQNEAQ (reference sequence). The CDR3 consists of 15 residues. V was clipped by 1 base and J by 6 bases, with 15 bases between them. This CDR3 reads CASSLVTVGVSEAFF. The DNA of the CDR3 is TGTGCCAGCAGCTTAGTAACGGTCGGAGTCTCTGAAGCTTTCTTT.

The V call is TRBV11-1, the J call TRBJ2-5, with D maybe TRBD1 (6 bases). The J call is doubtful: the DNA matches TRBJ2-7 better. Per germline, CDR1 SGHAT and CDR2 FQDESV (reference sequence). The CDR3 length is 15 residues. The CDR3 DNA is TGTGCCAGCAGCAAGAGCTACAGGGAGCGTCCCGAGCAGTACTTC. This translates into CASSKSYRERPEQYF.

CDR3 residues: CASSLKSGARKTQYF. The CDR3 nucleotides read TGTGCCAGCAGCTTAAAGTCGGGGGCCCGGAAGACCCAGTACTTC. V and J are TRBV7-8 and TRBJ2-5; D is tentatively TRBD1 or TRBD2 (6 bases each). Germline values: CDR1 SGHVS, CDR2 FQNEAQ. The CDR3 contains 15 residues. Between the trimmed V and J ends, which lost 2 bases and 6 bases, there was a span of 16 bases.

The rearrangement links TRBV4-1 to TRBJ2-7; TRBD1 is a possible D gene (6 bases). Germline CDR1 and CDR2: MGHRA and YSYEKL. V shed 4 bases and J shed 1 base, with 17 bases lying between them. The CDR3 has 16 amino acids. CDR3 region: CASSRQVGQPSYEQYF. CDR3 nucleotides: TGCGCCAGCAGCCGACAGGTAGGGCAGCCGTCCTACGAGCAGTACTTC.

V is TRBV7-9 and J is TRBJ2-4, with D possibly called TRBD1 or TRBD2 (5 bases each). Per germline, CDR1 SEHNR and CDR2 FQNEAQ (reference sequence). The V and J ends lost 4 bases and 2 bases respectively, with 21 bases between them. The CDR3 sequence is 18 residues long. CDR3 residues: CASSSLGVASTPKNIQYF. In DNA, the CDR3 is TGTGCCAGCAGCTCCCTGGGGGTCGCTAGTACCCCCAAAAACATTCAGTACTTC.

The rearrangement links TRBV6-5 to TRBJ1-4; D possibly corresponds to TRBD1 (5 bases). Looked up from germline, CDR1 is MNHEY and CDR2 is SVGAGI. V was pared by 4 bases and J by 5 bases, with 8 bases between. The CDR3 contains 13 residues. For the CDR3, the DNA is TGTGCCAGCAGTTTCCAGGGAAATGAAAAACTGTTTTTT. Amino acids: CASSFQGNEKLFF.